The next 5 T cell receptor beta chains were all read from a single sample in a study of T cell responses to AZD1222 COVID-19 vaccine. Sequencing used immunoSEQ multiplex PCR; TCRdb keeps in-frame clones, though not all of them. Of about 190,000 clones in the sample, about 92% were seen once. The starting material was peripheral blood, obtained on day 0 of AZD1222 vaccination. These receptors were obtained from an adult in good health.

The V call is TRBV14, the J call TRBJ1-4, with D possibly TRBD1 on 6 matching bases. V lost 4 bases and J lost 8, with 17 bases in between. The CDR3 is made up of 15 amino acids. Germline V gene sequence: CDR1 SGHDN, CDR2 FVKESK. CDR3 amino acids: CASSRWAGEKEKLFF. The CDR3 DNA reads TGTGCCAGCAGCCGTTGGGCAGGGGAAAAAGAAAAACTGTTTTTT.

CDR3 sequence (DNA): TGTGCCAGCAGTCCCCGGGGGGACTATGGCTACACCTTC. It yields the protein CASSPRGDYGYTF. The chain combines TRBV28 with TRBJ1-2, with a weak D call TRBD1 (5 bases). The CDR3 loop spans 13 amino acids. Germline V gene data show CDR1 as MDHEN and CDR2 as SYDVKM. V lost 5 bases to trimming and J lost 3 bases, with 10 bases between them.

The chain combines TRBV6-5 with TRBJ2-7, with D uncertain. Germline lookup yields CDR1 MNHEY and CDR2 SVGAGI. Trimming pared 0 bases from V and 2 bases from J, leaving 11 bases between. The CDR3 is 15 residues long. The CDR3 sequence is CASSYSNLGAYEQYF. The CDR3 DNA reads TGTGCCAGCAGTTACTCGAATCTTGGGGCCTACGAGCAGTACTTC.

The V call is TRBV18, the J call TRBJ1-5; 7 positions match TRBD1. The V segment lost 4 bases and the J segment 5 bases; nucleotides outside the gene matches: 8. CDR3 length: 15 residues. From germline, CDR1 is KGHSH and CDR2 LQKENI. CDR3 amino acids: CASSQIGTADQPQHF. CDR3 sequence (DNA): TGTGCCAGCTCACAAATAGGGACAGCAGATCAGCCCCAGCATTTT.

V gene TRBV19 combines with J gene TRBJ1-5, with TRBD1 as a possible D gene (5 bases). The CDR3 is 13 residues long. Germline V lookup: CDR1 LNHDA, CDR2 SQIVND (reference sequence). V gave up 10 bases and J gave up 6 bases, with 16 bases separating them. This CDR3 reads CATNAGLIQPQHF. The DNA of the CDR3 is TGTGCCACCAACGCAGGGCTGATTCAGCCCCAGCATTTT.